This T cell receptor (beta chain) was obtained from a study of blood T cell repertoires in COVID-19. Whole-study context: Samples came from the United States, Italy and Spain, spanning acute and convalescent COVID-19. PBMCs, B-cell-depleted T cells, or T cells were the source of the cDNA or gDNA that made up the material.

The assay was immunoSEQ multiplex PCR, and TCRdb's table has in-frame clones only and misses some. The sample gives about 370,000 clones, about 89% of which show up once; 8% to 13% is in the top ten. In germline, CDR1 is LNHDA, CDR2 SQIVND (reference sequence). This CDR3 has 13 residues. The V end was cut by 5 bases, the J end by 4 bases, with 11 bases between. Seattle enrolled patients during active infection and tracked them longitudinally. This rearrangement joins TRBV19 to TRBJ1-1; D unresolved. Material for sequencing was peripheral blood. This sequence originates from a young woman with COVID-19, enrolled during active disease. The CDR3 DNA sequence: TGTGCCAGTAGTCTCCTTTTCGGCACTGAAGCTTTCTTT. It is translated as CASSLLFGTEAFF.